This T cell receptor (beta chain) was documented in a study of blood T cell repertoires in COVID-19. Turning to the study itself: Material from acute and convalescent COVID-19 was sourced from the United States, Italy and Spain. T cells, B-cell-depleted T cells, or PBMCs supplied cDNA or gDNA.

CDR3 length: 15 residues. Losses at the gene ends were 5 bases for V and 0 bases for J; bases not matched to a gene: 7. Germline V lookup: CDR1 MNHEY, CDR2 SVGEGT. Original analysis: Estimation of nucleated cell counts relied on the amplification of reference gene primers. Only in-frame clones appear in the TCRdb table, and some are missing; sequencing was by immunoSEQ multiplex PCR. That table gives V, J and clone size, and the DNA gave D and trimming. This table has roughly 100,000 clones, roughly 80% appearing once. The chain joins TRBV6-2 or TRBV6-3 to TRBJ2-7; 7 nucleotides line up with TRBD1. This TCR came from a woman in her 70s with acute or convalescent COVID-19. Sequenced input: peripheral blood. The CDR3 region has the DNA TGTGCCAGCAGTATCTACAGGGGACCCTCCTACGAGCAGTACTTC. Its translation: CASSIYRGPSYEQYF.